This TCR beta chain was obtained from a study of regulatory T cells in long-lasting Graves disease. Regarding the study as a whole: The TCR repertoire of persistent Graves' patients was less diverse than that of newly diagnosed ones.

Concerning this clonotype itself: As yet, its antigen is unknown. With a much larger clone just one base away, this may be a read error.

This sample's time point: persistent/refractory GD, antithyroid drugs over 5 years with positive TRAb. With RNA extracted from PBMCs as input, the TCR library was made. Through Arm-PCR of CDR3 regions and iRepertoire HTBI primers, TCR beta libraries were built. TCRdb passed the multiplex PCR reads through MiXCR, listing each CDR3 protein once. The repertoire holds hundreds of thousands of distinct CDR3 sequences, with around 20% as singletons. The germline V gene has CDR1 MNHNS and CDR2 SASEGT. V was cut by 8 bases and J by 4 bases, with 17 bases left in between. This CDR3 comprises 14 residues. The source of this sequence is a female donor with Graves disease. The chain uses TRBV6-1 and TRBJ1-2; weak D call: TRBD1 (6 bases). The sample here was peripheral blood mononuclear cells (PBMCs), taken when the disease was refractory, from a patient treated with antithyroid drugs. CDR3 amino acids: CASGSSDRRYGYTF. In nucleotides, the CDR3 is TGTGCCAGCGGCTCGAGCGACAGGCGCTATGGCTACACCTTC.